This entry is about one TCR beta chain. The record originates from a study of blood T cell repertoires in COVID-19. TCRdb keeps only in-frame clones here, not all; method: immunoSEQ multiplex PCR. The repertoire has fewer than 500,000 clones, 81% of them found once; the top ten carry more than 0.95%. This receptor was identified in a human donor with acute or convalescent COVID-19. The donor label of this sample is uncertain. The sample was peripheral blood.

CDR3: CASSPIPGLASNEQFF. Here the CDR3 DNA reads TGTGCCAGCAGCCCGATACCGGGACTAGCGTCCAATGAGCAGTTCTTC. The rearrangement links TRBV14 to TRBJ2-1; 10 bases are a match to TRBD2. The CDR3 extends over 16 amino acids. Germline V gene data show CDR1 as SGHDN and CDR2 as FVKESK. V shed 4 bases and J 6 bases; nucleotides not matched to a gene: 9.